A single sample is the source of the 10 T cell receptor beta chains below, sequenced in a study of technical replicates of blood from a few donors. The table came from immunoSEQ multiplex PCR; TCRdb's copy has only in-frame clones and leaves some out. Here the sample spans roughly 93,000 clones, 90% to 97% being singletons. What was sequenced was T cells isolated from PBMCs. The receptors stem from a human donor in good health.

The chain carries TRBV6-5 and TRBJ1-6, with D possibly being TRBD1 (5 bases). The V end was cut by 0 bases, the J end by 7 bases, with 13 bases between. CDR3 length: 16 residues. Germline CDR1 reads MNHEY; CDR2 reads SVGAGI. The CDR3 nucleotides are TGTGCCAGCAGTTACTCAGGGGAGGGGAAAAATTCACCCCTCCACTTT. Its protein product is CASSYSGEGKNSPLHF.

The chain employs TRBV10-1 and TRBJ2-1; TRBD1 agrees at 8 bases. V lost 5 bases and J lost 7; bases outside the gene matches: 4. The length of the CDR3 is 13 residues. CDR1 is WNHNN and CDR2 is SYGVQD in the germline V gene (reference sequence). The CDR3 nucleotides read TGCGCCAGCAGTCCAAGGACAGGGAATGAGCAGTTCTTC. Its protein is CASSPRTGNEQFF.

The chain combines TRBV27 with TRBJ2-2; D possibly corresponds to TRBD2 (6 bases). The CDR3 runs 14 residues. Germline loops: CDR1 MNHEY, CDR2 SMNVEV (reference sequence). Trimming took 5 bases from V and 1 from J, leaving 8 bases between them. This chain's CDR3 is CASSPGLNTGELFF. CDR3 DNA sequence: TGTGCCAGCAGTCCGGGACTGAACACCGGGGAGCTGTTTTTT.

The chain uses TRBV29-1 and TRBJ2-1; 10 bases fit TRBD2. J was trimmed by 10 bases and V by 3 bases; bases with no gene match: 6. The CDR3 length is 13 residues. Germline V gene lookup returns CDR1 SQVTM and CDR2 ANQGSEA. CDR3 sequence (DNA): TGCAGCGTTGACCTAGCGGGAGACTTAGAGCAGTTCTTC. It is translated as CSVDLAGDLEQFF.

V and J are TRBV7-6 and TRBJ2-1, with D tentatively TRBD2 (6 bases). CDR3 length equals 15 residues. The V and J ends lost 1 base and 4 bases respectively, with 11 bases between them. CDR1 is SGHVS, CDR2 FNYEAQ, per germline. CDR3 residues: CASSLGGLLYNEQFF. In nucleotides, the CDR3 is TGTGCCAGCAGCTTAGGGGGACTGCTTTACAATGAGCAGTTCTTC.

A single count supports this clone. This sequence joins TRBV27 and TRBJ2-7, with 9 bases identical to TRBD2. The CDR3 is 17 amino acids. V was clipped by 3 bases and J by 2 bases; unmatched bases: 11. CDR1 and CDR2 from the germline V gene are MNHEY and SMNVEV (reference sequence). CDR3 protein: CASSLRAGGPFPYEQYF. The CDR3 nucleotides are TGTGCCAGCAGTTTGCGAGCGGGGGGCCCATTCCCCTACGAGCAGTACTTC.

The CDR3 region is CASSGPDRVVESGELFF. CDR3 DNA sequence: TGCGCCAGCAGCGGACCGGACAGGGTGGTCGAGTCCGGGGAGCTGTTTTTT. The gene calls are TRBV5-1 and TRBJ2-2; 8 bases line up with TRBD1. The CDR3 runs to 17 residues. V lost 4 bases and J lost 6; bases outside the gene matches: 14. Germline lookup yields CDR1 SGHRS and CDR2 YFSETQ.

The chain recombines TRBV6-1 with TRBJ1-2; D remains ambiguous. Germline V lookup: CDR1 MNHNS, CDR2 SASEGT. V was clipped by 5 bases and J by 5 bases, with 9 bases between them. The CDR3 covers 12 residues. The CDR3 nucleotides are TGTGCCAGCAGTTCTCCGGGGTATGGCTACACCTTC. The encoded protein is CASSSPGYGYTF.

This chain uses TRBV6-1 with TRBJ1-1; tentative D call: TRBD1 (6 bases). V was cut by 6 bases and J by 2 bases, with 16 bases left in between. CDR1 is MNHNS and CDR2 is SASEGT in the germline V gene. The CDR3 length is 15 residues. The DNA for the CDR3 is TGTGCCAGCAGCGCCCTGGACAGTATTAACACTGAAGCTTTCTTT. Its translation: CASSALDSINTEAFF.

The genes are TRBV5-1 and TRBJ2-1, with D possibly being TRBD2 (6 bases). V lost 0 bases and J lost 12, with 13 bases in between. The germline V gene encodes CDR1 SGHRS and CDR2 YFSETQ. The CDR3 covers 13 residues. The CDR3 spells CASSLVVGLWQFF. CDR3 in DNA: TGCGCCAGCAGCTTGGTGGTGGGACTCTGGCAGTTCTTC.